The rows below give T cell receptor beta chains drawn from one sample of a study of T-cell memory formation after mild COVID-19. TCRdb called the 5' RACE reads again in MiXCR, with one record for every CDR3 protein. The sample contains some 330,000 distinct CDR3 sequences, 20% to 25% of which appear only once. Sequences were obtained from PBMCs or a T cell subset sorted from them (not recorded which). Receptors were obtained from an adult woman who had mild COVID-19 (a few samples of this study predate the infection). Cell type and time point are not known. Each CDR3 is given with its conserved first and last residue. Fields, in order: clone size, J gene, D gene, V gene, CDR3 DNA, CDR3 protein. A D gene is named only where the DNA matches it firmly. A clone size is listed for some rows: how often the clone was seen (once, few, many), or a class if it is expanded.

.	TRBJ2-1	.	TRBV7-9	TGTGCCAGCAGCTTAACAGTGGGGGTAGGGTCCTACAATGAGCAGTTCTTC	CASSLTVGVGSYNEQFF
.	TRBJ2-7	.	TRBV10-2	TGCGCCAGCAGCAGAACGCATGAGCAGTACTTC	CASSRTHEQYF
few	TRBJ2-2	.	TRBV6-5	TGTGCCAGCAGTTCCACGGCGACAGTCCACACCGGGGAGCTGTTTTTT	CASSSTATVHTGELFF
.	TRBJ2-2	.	TRBV5-5	TGTGCCAGCAGCTTGGGTGGACGAGCTTCCAACACCGGGGAGCTGTTTTTT	CASSLGGRASNTGELFF
few	TRBJ1-1	.	TRBV3-1	TGTGCCAGCAGCCACTCCGGAGTCAGGGACACTGAAGCTTTCTTT	CASSHSGVRDTEAFF
few	TRBJ2-1	TRBD1	TRBV5-5	TGTGCCAGCAGCCGACCGGGACAGGGTTCTTTCTACAATGAGCAGTTCTTC	CASSRPGQGSFYNEQFF
few	TRBJ2-2	.	TRBV9	TGTGCCAGCAGCGACAGACCAAACACCGGGGAGCTGTTTTTT	CASSDRPNTGELFF
few	TRBJ2-2	TRBD1	TRBV7-9	TGTGCCAGCGCCGACAGGGGGCTAAACACCGGGGAGCTGTTTTTT	CASADRGLNTGELFF
.	TRBJ2-3	.	TRBV12-3/TRBV12-4	TGTGCCAGCAGTCTGCTTGGGAGGAGCGGCACAGATACGCAGTATTTT	CASSLLGRSGTDTQYF
.	TRBJ2-7	TRBD1	TRBV6-6	TGTGCCAGCAGAGCGGGACAGGGGTCCTACGAGCAGTACTTC	CASRAGQGSYEQYF
.	TRBJ2-2	.	TRBV7-9	TGTGCCAGCAGCCCAGAATACACCGGGGAGCTGTTTTTT	CASSPEYTGELFF
many	TRBJ1-1	.	TRBV5-1	TGCGCCAGCAGCGACCTCATGAACACTGAAGCTTTCTTT	CASSDLMNTEAFF
few	TRBJ2-1	TRBD1	TRBV12-3/TRBV12-4	TGTGCCAGCAGGTCCGGGACAGGGCTATCGGGTGAGCAGTTCTTC	CASRSGTGLSGEQFF
once	TRBJ2-3	TRBD2	TRBV4-3	TGCGCCAGCAGCCAAGAATGGACTAGCGGGATGGGCACAGATACGCAGTATTTT	CASSQEWTSGMGTDTQYF
.	TRBJ2-5	TRBD1	TRBV7-9	TGTGCCAGCAGCCACCTTGGGACAGGGGGCAGAGAGACCCAGTACTTC	CASSHLGTGGRETQYF
few	TRBJ2-5	.	TRBV7-3	TGTGCCAGCAGCTTAAATTCCGGGGAGACCCAGTACTTC	CASSLNSGETQYF
.	TRBJ1-2	TRBD1	TRBV6-4	TGTGCCAGCAGTGATGGACAGGGACCCTATGGCTACACCTTC	CASSDGQGPYGYTF
few	TRBJ2-2	TRBD1	TRBV6-6	TGTGCCAGCAGTTACCCGGGACAGGGGTCCGGGGAGCTGTTTTTT	CASSYPGQGSGELFF
.	TRBJ2-5	.	TRBV20-1	TGCAGTGCTGGGGGTGGGGCAGGGGACCAAGAGACCCAGTACTTC	CSAGGGAGDQETQYF
.	TRBJ2-1	.	TRBV29-1	TGCAGCCTAGGGCGCGGGTCCTACAATGAGCAGTTCTTC	CSLGRGSYNEQFF
.	TRBJ2-1	.	TRBV24-1	TGTGCCACCATGTCTTCTGGGGGGCAACATGAGCAGTTCTTC	CATMSSGGQHEQFF
few	TRBJ2-5	TRBD2	TRBV29-1	TGCAGCGTTGACACACAAAGAAGACTAGCGCGACAAGAGACCCAGTACTTC	CSVDTQRRLARQETQYF
.	TRBJ2-7	.	TRBV6-1	TGTGCCAGCAGTGAAGCCTGGGGAGGCGAGCAGTACTTC	CASSEAWGGEQYF
.	TRBJ1-6	TRBD1	TRBV10-3	TGTGCCATCAGGGGACAGGGGACTTCACCCCTCCACTTT	CAIRGQGTSPLHF
.	TRBJ2-7	TRBD2	TRBV4-2	TGTGCCAGCAGCCGCCTAGGGACTAGCGGGGGGGGTTACGAGCAGTACTTC	CASSRLGTSGGGYEQYF
few	TRBJ2-4	TRBD1	TRBV7-2	TGTGCCAGCAGCGGAGGACAGGGGAAAAACATTCAGTACTTC	CASSGGQGKNIQYF
few	TRBJ2-1	.	TRBV19	TGTGCCAGTACCCAGGACAACTACAATGAGCAGTTCTTC	CASTQDNYNEQFF
.	TRBJ1-5	.	TRBV5-8	TGTGCCAGCAGCATAGTGGGGATAGGGGGCAATCAGCCCCAGCATTTT	CASSIVGIGGNQPQHF
many	TRBJ2-1	TRBD2	TRBV11-2	TGTGCCAGCAGCTCGGGGACTAGCGGGACTGAGCAGTTCTTC	CASSSGTSGTEQFF
.	TRBJ2-7	.	TRBV7-8	TGTGCCACCACCCGACGGGGGGCTTCCCACGAGCAGTACTTC	CATTRRGASHEQYF
.	TRBJ1-1	.	TRBV2	TGTGCCAGCAGTGATGACGGGAGGAACACTGAAGCTTTCTTT	CASSDDGRNTEAFF
.	TRBJ2-5	TRBD2	TRBV2	TGTGCCAGCAGGAGACCGGGACTAGCGGATGAAGAGACCCAGTACTTC	CASRRPGLADEETQYF
.	TRBJ2-1	.	TRBV5-6	TGTGCCAGCAGCCCCCCGGGGGGCGGTGAGCAGTTCTTC	CASSPPGGGEQFF
.	TRBJ2-1	TRBD2	TRBV10-3	TGTGCCATCAGTCAACTAGCGGGGACAAGGAATGAGCAGTTCTTC	CAISQLAGTRNEQFF
.	TRBJ1-1	.	TRBV29-1	TGCAGCGGGCCAGTAGGGGTGGTCACTGAAGCTTTCTTT	CSGPVGVVTEAFF
.	TRBJ2-3	.	TRBV7-9	TGTGCCAGCAGCTCGTCTACTCACACAGATACGCAGTATTTT	CASSSSTHTDTQYF
.	TRBJ1-3	.	TRBV6-5	TGTGCCAGCAGGAAATTATACGACGTGGGAAACACCATATATTTT	CASRKLYDVGNTIYF
few	TRBJ1-2	.	TRBV15	TGTGCCACCAGCAGGGTACGGGATGCTTCGGATGGCTACACCTTC	CATSRVRDASDGYTF
few	TRBJ2-5	.	TRBV7-6	TGTGCCAGCAGCTTAAGGGTCAAAGAGACCCAGTACTTC	CASSLRVKETQYF
once	TRBJ2-6	.	TRBV5-1	TGCGCCAGCAGCTTGGATTTATACTCTGGGGCCAACGTCCTGACTTTC	CASSLDLYSGANVLTF